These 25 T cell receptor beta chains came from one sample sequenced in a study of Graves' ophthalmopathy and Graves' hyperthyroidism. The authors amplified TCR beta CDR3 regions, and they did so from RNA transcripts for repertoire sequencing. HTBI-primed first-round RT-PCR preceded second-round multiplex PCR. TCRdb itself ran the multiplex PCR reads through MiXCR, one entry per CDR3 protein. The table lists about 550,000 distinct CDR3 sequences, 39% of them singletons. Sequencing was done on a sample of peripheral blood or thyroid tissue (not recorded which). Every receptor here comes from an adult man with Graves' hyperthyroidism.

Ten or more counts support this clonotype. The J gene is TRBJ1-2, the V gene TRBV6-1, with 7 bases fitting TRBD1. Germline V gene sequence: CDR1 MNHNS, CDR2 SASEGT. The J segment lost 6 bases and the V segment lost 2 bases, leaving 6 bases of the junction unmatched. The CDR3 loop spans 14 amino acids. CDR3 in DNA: TGTGCCAGCAGTGAATGGACGGGACAGAATGGCTACACCTTC. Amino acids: CASSEWTGQNGYTF.

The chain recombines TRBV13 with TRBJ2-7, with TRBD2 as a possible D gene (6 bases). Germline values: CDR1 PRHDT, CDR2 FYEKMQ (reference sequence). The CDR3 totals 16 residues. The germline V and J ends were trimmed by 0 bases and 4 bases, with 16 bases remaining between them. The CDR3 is CASSLGLRGRGYEQYF. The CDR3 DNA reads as TGTGCCAGCAGCTTAGGCCTACGTGGACGGGGGTACGAGCAGTACTTC.

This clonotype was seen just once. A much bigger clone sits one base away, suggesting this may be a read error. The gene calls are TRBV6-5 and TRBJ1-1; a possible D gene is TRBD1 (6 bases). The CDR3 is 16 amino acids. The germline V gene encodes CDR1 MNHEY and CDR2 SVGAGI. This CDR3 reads CASSYLSTGLNTEALF. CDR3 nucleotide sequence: TGTGCCAGCAGTTACCTGTCGACAGGTTTGAACACTGAAGCTCTCTTT.

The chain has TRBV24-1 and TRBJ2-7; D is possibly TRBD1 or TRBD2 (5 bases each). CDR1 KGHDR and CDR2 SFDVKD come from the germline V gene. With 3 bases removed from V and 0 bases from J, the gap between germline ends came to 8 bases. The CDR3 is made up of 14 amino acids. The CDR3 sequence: CATSDRGPSYEQYF. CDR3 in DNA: TGTGCCACCAGTGATCGGGGCCCCTCCTACGAGCAGTACTTC.

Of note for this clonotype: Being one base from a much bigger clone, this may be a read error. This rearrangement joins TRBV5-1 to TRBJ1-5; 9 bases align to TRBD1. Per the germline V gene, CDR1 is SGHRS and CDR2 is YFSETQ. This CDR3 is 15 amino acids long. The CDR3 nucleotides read TGCGTCAGCAGAGGACAGGGGCCGCCTAATCAGCCCCAGCATTTT. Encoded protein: CVSRGQGPPNQPQHF.

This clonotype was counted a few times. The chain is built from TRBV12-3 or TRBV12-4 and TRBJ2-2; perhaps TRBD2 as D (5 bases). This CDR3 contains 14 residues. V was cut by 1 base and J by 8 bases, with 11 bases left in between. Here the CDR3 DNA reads TGTGCCAGCAGTTTAGTTCGGGGAATGGGGGAGCTGTTTTTT. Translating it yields CASSLVRGMGELFF.

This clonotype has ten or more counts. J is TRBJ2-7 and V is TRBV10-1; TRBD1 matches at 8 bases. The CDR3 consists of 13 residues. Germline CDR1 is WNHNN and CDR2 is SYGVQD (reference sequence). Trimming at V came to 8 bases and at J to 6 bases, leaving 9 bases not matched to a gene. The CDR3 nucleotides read TGCGCCAGCGCCTTAGACAGGGGAGGCGAGCAGTACTTC. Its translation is CASALDRGGEQYF.

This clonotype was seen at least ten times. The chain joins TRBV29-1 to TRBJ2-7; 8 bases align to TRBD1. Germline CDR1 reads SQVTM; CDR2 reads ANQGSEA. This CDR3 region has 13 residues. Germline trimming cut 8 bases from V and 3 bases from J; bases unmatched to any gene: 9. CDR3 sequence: CSPRTGSFYEQYF. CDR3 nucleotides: TGCAGCCCCCGGACAGGGTCCTTCTACGAGCAGTACTTC.

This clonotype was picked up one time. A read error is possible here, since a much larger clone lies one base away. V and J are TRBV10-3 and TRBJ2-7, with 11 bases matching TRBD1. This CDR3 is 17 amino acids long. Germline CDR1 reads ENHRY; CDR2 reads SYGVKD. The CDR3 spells CASSFGTGGNGGYEQYF. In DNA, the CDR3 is TGTGCCAGCAGTTTCGGGACAGGGGGTAACGGAGGCTACGAGCAGTACTTC.

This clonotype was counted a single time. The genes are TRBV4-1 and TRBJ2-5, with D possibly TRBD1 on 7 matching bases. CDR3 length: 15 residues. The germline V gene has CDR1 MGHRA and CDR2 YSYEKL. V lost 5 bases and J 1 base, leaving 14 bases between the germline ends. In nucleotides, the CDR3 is TGCGCCAGCAGCTTGGAGGGGGACAGCCAAGAGACCCAGTACTTC. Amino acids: CASSLEGDSQETQYF.

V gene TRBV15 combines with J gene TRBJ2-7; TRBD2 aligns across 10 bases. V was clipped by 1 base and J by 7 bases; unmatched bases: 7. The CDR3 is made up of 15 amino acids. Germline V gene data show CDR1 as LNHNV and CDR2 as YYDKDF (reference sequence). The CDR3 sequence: CATSRGLAGAGEQYF. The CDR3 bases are TGTGCCACCAGCAGAGGCCTAGCGGGAGCGGGGGAGCAGTACTTC. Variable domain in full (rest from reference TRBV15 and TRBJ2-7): DAMVIQNPRYQVTQFGKPVTLSCSQTLNHNVMYWYQQKSSQAPKLLFHYYDKDFNNEADTPDNFQSRRPNTSFCFLDIRSPGLGDTAMYLCATSRGLAGAGEQYFGPGTRLTVT.

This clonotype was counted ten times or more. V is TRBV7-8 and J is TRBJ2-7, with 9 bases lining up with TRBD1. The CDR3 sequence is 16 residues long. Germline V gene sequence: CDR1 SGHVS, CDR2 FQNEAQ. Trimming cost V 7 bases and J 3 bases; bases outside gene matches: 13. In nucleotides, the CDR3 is TGTGCCAGCACACCTGCCGGACAGGGGCCCCTCTACGAGCAGTACTTC. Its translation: CASTPAGQGPLYEQYF.

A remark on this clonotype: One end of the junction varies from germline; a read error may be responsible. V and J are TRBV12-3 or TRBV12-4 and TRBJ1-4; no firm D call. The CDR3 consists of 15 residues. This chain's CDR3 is CASSLGLSTSEKLFF. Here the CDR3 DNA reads TGTGCCAGCAGCTTGGGTCTCTCAACTAGTGAAAAACTGTTTTTT.

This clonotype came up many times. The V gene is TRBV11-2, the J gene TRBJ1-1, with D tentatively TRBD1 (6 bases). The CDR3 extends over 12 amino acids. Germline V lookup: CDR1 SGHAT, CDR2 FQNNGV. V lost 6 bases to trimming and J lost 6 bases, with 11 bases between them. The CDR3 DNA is TGTGCCAGCAGAGAACAGGGTGCTGAAGCTTTCTTT. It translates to CASREQGAEAFF.

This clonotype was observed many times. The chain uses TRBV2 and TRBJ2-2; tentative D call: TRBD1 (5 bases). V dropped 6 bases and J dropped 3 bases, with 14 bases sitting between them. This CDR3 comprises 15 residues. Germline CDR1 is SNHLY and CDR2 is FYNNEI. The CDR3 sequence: CASREQAVHTGELFF. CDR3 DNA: TGTGCCAGCAGAGAACAGGCTGTTCACACCGGGGAGCTGTTTTTT. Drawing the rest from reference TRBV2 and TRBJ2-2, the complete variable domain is EPEVTQTPSHQVTQMGQEVILRCVPISNHLYFYWYRQILGQKVEFLVSFYNNEISEKSEIFDDQFSVERPDGSNFTLKIRSTKLEDSAMYFCASREQAVHTGELFFGEGSRLTVL.

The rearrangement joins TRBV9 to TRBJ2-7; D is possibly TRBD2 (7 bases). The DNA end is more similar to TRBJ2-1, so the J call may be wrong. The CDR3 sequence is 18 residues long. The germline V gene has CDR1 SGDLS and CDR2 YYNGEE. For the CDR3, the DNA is TGTGCCAGCAGCGTAGGGGCCACTGGGGGGGCTTGGGACAATGAGCAGTTCTTC. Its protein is CASSVGATGGAWDNEQFF.

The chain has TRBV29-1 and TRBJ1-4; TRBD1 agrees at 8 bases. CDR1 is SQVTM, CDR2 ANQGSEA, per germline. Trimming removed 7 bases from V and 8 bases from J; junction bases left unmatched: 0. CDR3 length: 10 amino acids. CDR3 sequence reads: CSGDREKLFF. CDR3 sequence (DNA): TGCAGCGGGGACAGGGAAAAACTGTTTTTT.

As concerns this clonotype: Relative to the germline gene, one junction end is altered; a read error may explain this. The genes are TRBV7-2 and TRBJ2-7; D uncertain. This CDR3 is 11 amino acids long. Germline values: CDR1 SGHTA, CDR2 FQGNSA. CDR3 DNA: TGTGCCAGCAGCTTAGATCGGGCGCCAGACTTC. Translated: CASSLDRAPDF.

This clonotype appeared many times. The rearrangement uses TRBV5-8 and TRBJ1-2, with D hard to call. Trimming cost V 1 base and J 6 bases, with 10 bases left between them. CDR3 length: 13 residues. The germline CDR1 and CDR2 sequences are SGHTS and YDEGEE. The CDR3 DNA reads TGTGCCAGCAGCTTGATCGGGTATGATGGCTACACCTTC. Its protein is CASSLIGYDGYTF.

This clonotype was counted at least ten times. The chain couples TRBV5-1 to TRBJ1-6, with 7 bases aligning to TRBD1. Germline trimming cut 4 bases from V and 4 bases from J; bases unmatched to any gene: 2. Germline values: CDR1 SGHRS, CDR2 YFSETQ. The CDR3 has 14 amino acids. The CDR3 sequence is CASSGGQYNSPLHF. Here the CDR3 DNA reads TGCGCCAGCAGCGGGGGACAGTATAATTCACCCCTCCACTTT.

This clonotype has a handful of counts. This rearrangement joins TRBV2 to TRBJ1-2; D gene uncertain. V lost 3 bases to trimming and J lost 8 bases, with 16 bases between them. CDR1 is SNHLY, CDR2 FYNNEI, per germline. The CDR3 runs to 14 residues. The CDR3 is CASSEVRGIGGYTF. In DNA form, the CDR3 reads TGTGCCAGCAGTGAGGTTCGGGGTATCGGGGGCTACACCTTC.

CDR3 DNA: TGCGCCAGCACCAACCCGGCAGGGGGTTACACTGAAGCTTTCTTT. Translating gives CASTNPAGGYTEAFF. The chain couples TRBV5-1 to TRBJ1-1, with TRBD1 matching 7 bases. V shed 6 bases, J shed 3 bases, and the junction held 11 bases outside the gene matches. The CDR3 runs 15 residues. Germline V CDR1 and CDR2: SGHRS, YFSETQ.

Written as DNA, the CDR3 is TGTGCCAGCAGCTTCTTTACAGGGGTTCAGCCCCAGCATTTT. Its translation is CASSFFTGVQPQHF. The chain is built from TRBV7-8 and TRBJ1-5, with 7 bases that match TRBD1. From germline, CDR1 is SGHVS and CDR2 FQNEAQ. The CDR3 is 14 residues long. The trim removed 3 bases at V and 6 bases at J, leaving 5 bases unmatched.

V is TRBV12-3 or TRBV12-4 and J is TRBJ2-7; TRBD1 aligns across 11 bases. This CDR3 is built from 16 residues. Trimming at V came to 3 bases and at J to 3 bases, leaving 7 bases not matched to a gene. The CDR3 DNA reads TGTGCCAGCAGTTTTACCCGGGACAGGGGGGACTACGAGCAGTACTTC. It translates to CASSFTRDRGDYEQYF.

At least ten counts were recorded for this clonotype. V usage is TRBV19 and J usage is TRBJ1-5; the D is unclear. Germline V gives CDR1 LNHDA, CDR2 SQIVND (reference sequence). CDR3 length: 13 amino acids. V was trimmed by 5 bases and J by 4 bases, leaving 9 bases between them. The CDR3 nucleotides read TGTGCCAGTAGTTGGTCAGAAAATCAGCCCCAGCATTTT. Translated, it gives CASSWSENQPQHF.